Each of the 2 T cell receptor beta chains below was sequenced from the same sample in a study of OX40 agonist ivuxolimab in advanced cancers. Produced via immunoSEQ multiplex PCR; TCRdb's table is partial and in-frame only. There are about 84,000 clones in the sample; approximately 93% occur only once, and about 10% lies in the top ten. The source was CD4+ or CD8+ T cells sorted from blood, collected in a trial of the OX40 agonist ivuxolimab. These receptors were obtained from an adult with an advanced solid tumor such as melanoma, head and neck, liver or kidney cancer.

CDR3 sequence reads: CASSPGWSGVLRNTEAFF. DNA of the CDR3: TGTGCCAGCAGCCCTGGATGGTCAGGGGTTCTAAGGAACACTGAAGCTTTCTTT. This chain links TRBV27 with TRBJ1-1; D possibly corresponds to TRBD1 (6 bases). Germline CDR1 MNHEY, CDR2 SMNVEV (reference sequence). Trimming left V 6 bases short and J 1 base short, with 24 bases between. The CDR3 extends over 18 amino acids.

About this clone: One end of the junction varies from germline; a read error may be responsible. The J gene is TRBJ2-2, the V gene TRBV4-3, with a possible D match to TRBD2 (5 bases). This CDR3 has 14 amino acids. Germline V CDR1 and CDR2: LGHNA, YSLEER. Here the CDR3 reads CASSPYKNTGELLF. The DNA for the CDR3 is TGCGCCAGCAGCCCATATAAGAACACCGGGGAGCTGCTTTTT.